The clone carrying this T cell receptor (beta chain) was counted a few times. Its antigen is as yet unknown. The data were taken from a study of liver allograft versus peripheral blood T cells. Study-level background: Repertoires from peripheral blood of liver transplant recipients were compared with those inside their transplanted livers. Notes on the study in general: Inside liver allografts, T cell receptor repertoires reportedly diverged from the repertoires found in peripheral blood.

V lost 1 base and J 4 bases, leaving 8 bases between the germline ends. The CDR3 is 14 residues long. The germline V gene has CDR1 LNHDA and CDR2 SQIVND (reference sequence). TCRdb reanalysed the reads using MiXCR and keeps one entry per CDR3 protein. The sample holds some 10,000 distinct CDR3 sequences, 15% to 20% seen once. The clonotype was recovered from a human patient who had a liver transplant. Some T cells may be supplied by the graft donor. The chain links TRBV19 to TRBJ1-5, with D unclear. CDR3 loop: CASSIGAGNQPQHF. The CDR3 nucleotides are TGTGCCAGTAGTATAGGAGCGGGGAATCAGCCCCAGCATTTT.